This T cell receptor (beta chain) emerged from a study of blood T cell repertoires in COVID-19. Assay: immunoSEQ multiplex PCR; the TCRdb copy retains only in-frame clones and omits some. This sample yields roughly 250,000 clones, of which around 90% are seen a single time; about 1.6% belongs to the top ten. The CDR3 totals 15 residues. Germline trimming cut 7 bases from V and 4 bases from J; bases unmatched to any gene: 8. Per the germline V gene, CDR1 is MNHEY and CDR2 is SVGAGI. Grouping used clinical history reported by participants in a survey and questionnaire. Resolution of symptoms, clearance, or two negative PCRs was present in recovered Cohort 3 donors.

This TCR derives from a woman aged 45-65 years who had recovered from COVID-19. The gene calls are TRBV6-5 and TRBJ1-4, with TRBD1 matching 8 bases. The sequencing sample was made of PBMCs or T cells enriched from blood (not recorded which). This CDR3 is CASTSGTGYNEKLFF. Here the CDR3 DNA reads TGTGCCAGCACCTCCGGGACAGGTTATAATGAAAAACTGTTTTTT.